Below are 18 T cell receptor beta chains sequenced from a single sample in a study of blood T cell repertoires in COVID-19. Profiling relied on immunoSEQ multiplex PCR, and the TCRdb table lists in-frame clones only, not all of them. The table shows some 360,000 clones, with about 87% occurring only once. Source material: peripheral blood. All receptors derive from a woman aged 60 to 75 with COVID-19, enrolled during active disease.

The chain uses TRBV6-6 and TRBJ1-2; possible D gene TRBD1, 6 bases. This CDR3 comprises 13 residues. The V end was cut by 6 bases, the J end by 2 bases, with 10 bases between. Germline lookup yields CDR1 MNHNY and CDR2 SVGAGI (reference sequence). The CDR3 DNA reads TGTGCCAGCAGGAGGGACACCAACTATGGCTACACCTTC. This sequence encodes CASRRDTNYGYTF.

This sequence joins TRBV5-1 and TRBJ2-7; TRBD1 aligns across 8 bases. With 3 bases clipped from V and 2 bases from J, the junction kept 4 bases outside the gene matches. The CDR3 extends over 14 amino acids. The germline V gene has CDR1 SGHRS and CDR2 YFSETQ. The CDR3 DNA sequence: TGCGCCAGCAGCTCCCAGGGGGCGACCTACGAGCAGTACTTC. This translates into CASSSQGATYEQYF.

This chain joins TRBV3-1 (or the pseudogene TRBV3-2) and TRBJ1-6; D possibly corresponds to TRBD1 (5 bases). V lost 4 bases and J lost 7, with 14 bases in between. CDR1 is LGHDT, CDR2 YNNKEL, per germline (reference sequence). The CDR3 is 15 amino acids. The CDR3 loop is CASSPRVMENSPLHF. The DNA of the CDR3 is TGTGCCAGCAGCCCCAGGGTGATGGAAAATTCACCCCTCCACTTT.

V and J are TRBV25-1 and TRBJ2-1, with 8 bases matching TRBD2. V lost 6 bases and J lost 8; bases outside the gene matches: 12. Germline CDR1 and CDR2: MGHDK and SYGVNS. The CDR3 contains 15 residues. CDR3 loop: CASSEAPGGADEQFF. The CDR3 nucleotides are TGTGCCAGCAGCGAAGCCCCCGGGGGGGCCGATGAGCAGTTCTTC. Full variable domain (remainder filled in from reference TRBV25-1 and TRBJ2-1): EADIYQTPRYLVIGTGKKITLECSQTMGHDKMYWYQQDPGMELHLIHYSYGVNSTEKGDLSSESTVSRIRTEHFPLTLESARPSHTSQYLCASSEAPGGADEQFFGPGTRLTVL.

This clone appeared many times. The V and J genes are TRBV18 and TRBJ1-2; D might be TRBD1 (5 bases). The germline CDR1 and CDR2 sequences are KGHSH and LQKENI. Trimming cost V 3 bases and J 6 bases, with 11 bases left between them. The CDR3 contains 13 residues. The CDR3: CASSPQQDDGYTF. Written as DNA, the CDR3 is TGTGCCAGCTCACCTCAACAGGACGATGGCTACACCTTC.

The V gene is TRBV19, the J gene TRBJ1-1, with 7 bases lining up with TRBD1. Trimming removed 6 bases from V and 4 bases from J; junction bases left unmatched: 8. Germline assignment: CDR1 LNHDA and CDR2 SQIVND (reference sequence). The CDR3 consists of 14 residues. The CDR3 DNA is TGTGCCAGTAGGGTGACAGGGACCGGCACTGAAGCTTTCTTT. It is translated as CASRVTGTGTEAFF.

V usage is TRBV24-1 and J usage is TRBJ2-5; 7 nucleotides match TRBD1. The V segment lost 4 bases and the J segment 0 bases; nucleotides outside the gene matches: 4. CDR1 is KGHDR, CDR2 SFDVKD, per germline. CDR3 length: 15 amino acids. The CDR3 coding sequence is TGTGCCACCAGTGACCGGGACAGTAACCAAGAGACCCAGTACTTC. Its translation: CATSDRDSNQETQYF.

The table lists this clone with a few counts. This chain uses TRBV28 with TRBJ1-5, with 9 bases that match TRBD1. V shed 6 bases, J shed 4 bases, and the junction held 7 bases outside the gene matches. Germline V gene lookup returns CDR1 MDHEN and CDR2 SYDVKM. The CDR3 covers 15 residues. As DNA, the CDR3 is TGTGCCAGCAGGTCAACAGGGGGCGGGAATCAGCCCCAGCATTTT. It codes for CASRSTGGGNQPQHF.

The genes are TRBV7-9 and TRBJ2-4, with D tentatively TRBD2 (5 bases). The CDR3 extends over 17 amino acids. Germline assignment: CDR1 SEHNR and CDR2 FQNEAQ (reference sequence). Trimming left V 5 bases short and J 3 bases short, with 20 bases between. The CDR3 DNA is TGTGCCAGCAGCCCCCCCGGAGGCGTGAGGAGCAAAAACATTCAGTACTTC. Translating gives CASSPPGGVRSKNIQYF.

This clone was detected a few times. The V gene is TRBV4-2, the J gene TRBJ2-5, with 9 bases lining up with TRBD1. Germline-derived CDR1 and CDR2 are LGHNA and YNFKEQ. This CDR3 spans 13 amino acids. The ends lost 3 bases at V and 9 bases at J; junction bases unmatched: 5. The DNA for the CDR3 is TGTGCCAGCAGCCATACAGGGGGCGGATCCCAGTACTTC. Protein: CASSHTGGGSQYF.

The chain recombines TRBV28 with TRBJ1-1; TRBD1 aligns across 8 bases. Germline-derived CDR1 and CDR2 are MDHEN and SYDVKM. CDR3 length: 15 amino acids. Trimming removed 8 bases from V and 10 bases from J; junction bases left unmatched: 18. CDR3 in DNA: TGTGCCAGCCTCAGCGACCGGGGACAGGCCCCACTAGCTTTCTTT. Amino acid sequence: CASLSDRGQAPLAFF.

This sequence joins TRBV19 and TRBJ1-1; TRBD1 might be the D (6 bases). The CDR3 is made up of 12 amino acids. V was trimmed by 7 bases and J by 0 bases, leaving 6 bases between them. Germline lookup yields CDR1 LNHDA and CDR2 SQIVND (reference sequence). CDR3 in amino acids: CASTGVNTEAFF. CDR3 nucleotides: TGTGCCAGTACAGGGGTGAACACTGAAGCTTTCTTT.

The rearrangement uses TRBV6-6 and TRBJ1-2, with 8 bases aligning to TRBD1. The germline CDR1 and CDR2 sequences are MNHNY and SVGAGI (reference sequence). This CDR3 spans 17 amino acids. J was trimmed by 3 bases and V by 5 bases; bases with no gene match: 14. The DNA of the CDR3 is TGTGCCAGCAGTCACCCACCAGGGGCAGGGGGCCACTATGGCTACACCTTC. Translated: CASSHPPGAGGHYGYTF.

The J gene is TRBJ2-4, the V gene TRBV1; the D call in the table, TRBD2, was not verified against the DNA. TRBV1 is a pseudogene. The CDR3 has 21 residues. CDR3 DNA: TGCACCAGCAGCCAAGAGGGATCACTAGCGGGGTATTTCATAGCCAAAAACATTCAGTACTTC. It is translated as CTSSQEGSLAGYFIAKNIQYF.

CDR3 amino acids: CASSSGQSTNEKLFF. The CDR3, as DNA: TGTGCCAGCAGCTCGGGACAGTCAACTAATGAAAAACTGTTTTTT. V usage is TRBV7-7 and J usage is TRBJ1-4; TRBD1 matches at 7 bases. Germline CDR1 is SSHAT and CDR2 is FNYEAQ (reference sequence). V was clipped by 4 bases and J by 0 bases; unmatched bases: 2. This CDR3 is built from 15 residues.

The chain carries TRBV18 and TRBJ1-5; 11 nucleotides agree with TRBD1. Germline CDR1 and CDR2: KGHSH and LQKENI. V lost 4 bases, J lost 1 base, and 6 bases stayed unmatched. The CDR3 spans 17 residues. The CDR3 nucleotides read TGTGCCAGCTCACTGGACAGGGGGCTGAGGAGCAATCAGCCCCAGCATTTT. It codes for CASSLDRGLRSNQPQHF.

The CDR3 coding sequence is TGTGCCAGCAGTTACTTCCCGGGACACTATAATTCACCCCTCCACTTT. Its translation is CASSYFPGHYNSPLHF. This chain uses TRBV6-7 with TRBJ1-6; D may be TRBD1 (6 bases). TRBV6-7 is marked as an open reading frame, function uncertain. Trimming left V 1 base short and J 3 bases short, with 10 bases between. This CDR3 contains 16 residues.

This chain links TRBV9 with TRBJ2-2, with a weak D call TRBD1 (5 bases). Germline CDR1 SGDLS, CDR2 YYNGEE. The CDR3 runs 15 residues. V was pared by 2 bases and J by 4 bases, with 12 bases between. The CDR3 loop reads CASSVAGWATGELFF. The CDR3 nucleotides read TGTGCCAGCAGCGTGGCAGGGTGGGCCACCGGGGAGCTGTTTTTT. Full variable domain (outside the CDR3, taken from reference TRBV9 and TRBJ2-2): DSGVTQTPKHLITATGQRVTLRCSPRSGDLSVYWYQQSLDQGLQFLIQYYNGEERAKGNILERFSAQQFPDLHSELNLSSLELGDSALYFCASSVAGWATGELFFGEGSRLTVL.